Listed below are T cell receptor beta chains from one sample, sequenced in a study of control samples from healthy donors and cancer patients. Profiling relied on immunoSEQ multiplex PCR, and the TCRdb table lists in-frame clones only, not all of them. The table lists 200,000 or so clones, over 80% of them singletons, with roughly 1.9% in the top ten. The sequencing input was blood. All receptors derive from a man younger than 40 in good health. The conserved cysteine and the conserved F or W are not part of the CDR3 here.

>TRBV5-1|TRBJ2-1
ASAGTGIYNEQF
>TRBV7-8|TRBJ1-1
ASSLEHTMNTEAF
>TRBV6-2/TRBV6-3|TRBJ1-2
ASSYNEVFGYGYT
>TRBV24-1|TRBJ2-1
ATSDYTGATYNEQF
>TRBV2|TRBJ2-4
ASSLGLAVAKNIQY
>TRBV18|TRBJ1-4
ASSPLAQGASTNEKLF
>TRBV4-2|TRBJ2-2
ASSQEGRVTGELF
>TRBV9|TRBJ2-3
ASSSRGQVVWTDTQY
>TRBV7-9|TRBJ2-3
ASSWDGGTDTQY
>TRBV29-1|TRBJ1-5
SVGGYTNQPQH
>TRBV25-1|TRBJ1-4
ASSEYEGILYEKLF
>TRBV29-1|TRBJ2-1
SVTQSSYNEQF
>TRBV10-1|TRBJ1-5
AGKSRDPGDSNQPQH
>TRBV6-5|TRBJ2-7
ASSSGQHYEQY
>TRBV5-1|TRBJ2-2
ASSSAATSTGELF
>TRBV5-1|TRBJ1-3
ASSPTDGQSSGNTIY
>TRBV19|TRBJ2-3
ASSNSGGTTDTQY
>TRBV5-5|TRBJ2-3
ASSLRTSGGGDTQY
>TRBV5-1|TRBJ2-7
ASSLAVLRTGMNEQY
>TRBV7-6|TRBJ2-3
ASSLQGISTDTQY
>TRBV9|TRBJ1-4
ASSSLGGAAEKLF
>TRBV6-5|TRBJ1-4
ASSPTGHDNEKLF
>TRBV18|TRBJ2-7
ASSPGQGSSYEQY
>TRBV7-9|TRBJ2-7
ASSLGRTTYEQY